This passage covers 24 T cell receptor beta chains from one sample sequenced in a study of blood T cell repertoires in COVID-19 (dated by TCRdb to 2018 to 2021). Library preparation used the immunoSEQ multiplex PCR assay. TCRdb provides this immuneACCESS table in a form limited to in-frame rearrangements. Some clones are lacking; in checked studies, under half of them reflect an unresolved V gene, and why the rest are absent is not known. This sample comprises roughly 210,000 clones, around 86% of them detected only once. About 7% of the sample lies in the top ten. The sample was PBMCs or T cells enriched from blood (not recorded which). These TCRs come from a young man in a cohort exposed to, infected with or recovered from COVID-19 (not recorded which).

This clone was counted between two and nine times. In DNA, the CDR3 is TGTGCCAGTAGTCGGGGGGCCAGGGAAGCTAACTATGGCTACACCTTC. As protein: CASSRGAREANYGYTF. The chain is built from TRBV19 and TRBJ1-2, with D possibly being TRBD1 (6 bases). Germline loops: CDR1 LNHDA, CDR2 SQIVND (reference sequence). Trimming removed 5 bases at V and 0 bases at J, with 16 bases between. The CDR3 length is 16 residues.

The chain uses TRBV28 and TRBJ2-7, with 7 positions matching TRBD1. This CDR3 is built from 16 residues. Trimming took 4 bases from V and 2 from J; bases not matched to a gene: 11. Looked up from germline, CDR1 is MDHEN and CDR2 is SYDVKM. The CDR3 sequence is CASSSIYRDRTYEQYF. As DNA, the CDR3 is TGTGCCAGCAGTTCCATTTACCGGGACAGAACCTACGAGCAGTACTTC. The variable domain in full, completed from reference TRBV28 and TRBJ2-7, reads DVKVTQSSRYLVKRTGEKVFLECVQDMDHENMFWYRQDPGLGLRLIYFSYDVKMKEKGDIPEGYSVSREKKERFSLILESASTNQTSMYLCASSSIYRDRTYEQYFGPGTRLTVT.

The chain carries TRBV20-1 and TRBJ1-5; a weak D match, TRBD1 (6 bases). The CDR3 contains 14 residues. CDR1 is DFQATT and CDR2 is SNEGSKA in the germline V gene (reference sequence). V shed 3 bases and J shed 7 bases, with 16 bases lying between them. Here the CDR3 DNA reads TGCAGTGCTAGTATTGGGGGCGCAGAGCAGCCCCAGCATTTT. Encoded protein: CSASIGGAEQPQHF.

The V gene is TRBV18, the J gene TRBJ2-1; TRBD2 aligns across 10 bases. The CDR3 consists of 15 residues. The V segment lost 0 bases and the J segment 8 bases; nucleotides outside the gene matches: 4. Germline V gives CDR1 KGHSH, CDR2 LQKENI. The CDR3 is CASSPPSSGRDEQFF. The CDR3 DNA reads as TGTGCCAGCTCACCACCGAGCAGCGGGAGGGATGAGCAGTTCTTC.

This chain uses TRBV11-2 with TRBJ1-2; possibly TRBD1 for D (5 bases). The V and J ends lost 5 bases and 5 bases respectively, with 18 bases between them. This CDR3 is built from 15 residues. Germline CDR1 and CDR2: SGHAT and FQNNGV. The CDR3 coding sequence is TGTGCCAGCAGCCTTTCAGGGTGTTTGGGGTATGGCTACACCTTC. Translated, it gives CASSLSGCLGYGYTF.

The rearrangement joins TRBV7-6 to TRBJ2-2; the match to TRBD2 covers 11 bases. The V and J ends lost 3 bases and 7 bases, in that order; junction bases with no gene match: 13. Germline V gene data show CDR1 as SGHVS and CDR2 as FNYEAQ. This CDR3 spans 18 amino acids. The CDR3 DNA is TGTGCCAGCAGCTTGAGGGGACTAGCGGCTGCGGGGAGCGGGGAGCTGTTTTTT. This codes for CASSLRGLAAAGSGELFF. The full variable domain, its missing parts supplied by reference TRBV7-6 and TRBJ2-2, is GAGVSQSPRYKVTKRGQDVALRCDPISGHVSLYWYRQALGQGPEFLTYFNYEAQQDKSGLPNDRFSAERPEGSISTLTIQRTEQRDSAMYRCASSLRGLAAAGSGELFFGEGSRLTVL.

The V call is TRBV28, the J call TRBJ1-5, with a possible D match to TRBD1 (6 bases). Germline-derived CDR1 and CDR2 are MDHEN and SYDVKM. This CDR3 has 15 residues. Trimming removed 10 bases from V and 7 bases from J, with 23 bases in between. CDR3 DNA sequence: TGTGCCACCGGTTGGGGGTCGGGGGGCAGACAGCCCCAGCATTTT. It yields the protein CATGWGSGGRQPQHF.

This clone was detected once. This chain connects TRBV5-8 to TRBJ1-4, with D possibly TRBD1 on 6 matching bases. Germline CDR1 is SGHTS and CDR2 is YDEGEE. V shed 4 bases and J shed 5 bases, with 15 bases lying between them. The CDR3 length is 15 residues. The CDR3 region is CASSPEGHRNEKLFF. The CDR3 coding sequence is TGTGCCAGCAGCCCCGAGGGACACCGAAATGAAAAACTGTTTTTT.

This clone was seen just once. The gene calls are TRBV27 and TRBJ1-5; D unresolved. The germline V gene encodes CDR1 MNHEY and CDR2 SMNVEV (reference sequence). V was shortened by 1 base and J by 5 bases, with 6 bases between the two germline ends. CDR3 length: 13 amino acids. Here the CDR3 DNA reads TGTGCCAGCAGTTTATACGGTTATCAGCCCCAGCATTTT. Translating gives CASSLYGYQPQHF.

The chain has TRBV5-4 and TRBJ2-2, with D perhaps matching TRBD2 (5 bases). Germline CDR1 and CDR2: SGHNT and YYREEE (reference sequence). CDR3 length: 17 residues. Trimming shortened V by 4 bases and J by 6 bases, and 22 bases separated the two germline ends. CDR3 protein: CASSQIRFGVRAGELFF. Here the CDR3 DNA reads TGTGCCAGCAGCCAAATCCGTTTCGGGGTACGGGCCGGGGAGCTGTTTTTT.

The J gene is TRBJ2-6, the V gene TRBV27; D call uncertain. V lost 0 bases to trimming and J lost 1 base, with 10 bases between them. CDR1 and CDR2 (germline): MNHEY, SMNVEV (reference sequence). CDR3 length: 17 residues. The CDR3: CASSLSRPESGANVLTF. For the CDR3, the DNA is TGTGCCAGCAGTTTATCTCGCCCAGAATCTGGGGCCAACGTCCTGACTTTC.

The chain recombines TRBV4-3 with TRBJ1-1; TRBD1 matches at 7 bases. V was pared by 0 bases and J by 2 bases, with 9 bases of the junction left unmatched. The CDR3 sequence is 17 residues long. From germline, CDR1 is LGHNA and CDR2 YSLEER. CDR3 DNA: TGCGCCAGCAGCCAAGACCCTAGGGGGCATTCTAACACTGAAGCTTTCTTT. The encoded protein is CASSQDPRGHSNTEAFF.

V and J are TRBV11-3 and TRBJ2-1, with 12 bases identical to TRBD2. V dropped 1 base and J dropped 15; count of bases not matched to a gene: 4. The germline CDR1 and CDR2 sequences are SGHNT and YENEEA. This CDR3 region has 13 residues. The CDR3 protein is CASSLGSSGRVFF. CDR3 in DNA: TGTGCCAGCAGCTTAGGCTCTAGCGGGAGGGTGTTCTTC.

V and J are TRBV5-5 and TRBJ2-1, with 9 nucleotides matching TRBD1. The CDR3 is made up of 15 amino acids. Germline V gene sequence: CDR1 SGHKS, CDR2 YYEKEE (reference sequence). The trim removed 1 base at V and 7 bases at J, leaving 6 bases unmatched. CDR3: CASSLTGGSLNEQFF. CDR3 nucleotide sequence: TGTGCCAGCAGCTTGACAGGGGGCAGTTTGAATGAGCAGTTCTTC.

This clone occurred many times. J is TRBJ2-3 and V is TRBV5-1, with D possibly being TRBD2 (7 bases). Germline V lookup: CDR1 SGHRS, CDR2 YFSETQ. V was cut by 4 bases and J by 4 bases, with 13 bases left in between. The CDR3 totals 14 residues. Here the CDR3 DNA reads TGCGCCAGCAGCGGGGGGGCCCAACCAGATACGCAGTATTTT. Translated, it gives CASSGGAQPDTQYF.

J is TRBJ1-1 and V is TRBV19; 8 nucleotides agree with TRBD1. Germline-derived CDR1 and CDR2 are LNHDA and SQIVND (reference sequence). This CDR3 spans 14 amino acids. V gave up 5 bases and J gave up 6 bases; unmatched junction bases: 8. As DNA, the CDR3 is TGTGCCAGTAGTTCCCTCGCAGGGGGCGCTGAAGCTTTCTTT. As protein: CASSSLAGGAEAFF.

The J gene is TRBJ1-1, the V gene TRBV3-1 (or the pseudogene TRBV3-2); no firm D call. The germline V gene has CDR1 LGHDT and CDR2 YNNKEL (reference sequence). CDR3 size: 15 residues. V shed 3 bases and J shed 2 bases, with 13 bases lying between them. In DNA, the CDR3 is TGTGCCAGCAGCCACCTCCCGGAGGTCAACACTGAAGCTTTCTTT. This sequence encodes CASSHLPEVNTEAFF.

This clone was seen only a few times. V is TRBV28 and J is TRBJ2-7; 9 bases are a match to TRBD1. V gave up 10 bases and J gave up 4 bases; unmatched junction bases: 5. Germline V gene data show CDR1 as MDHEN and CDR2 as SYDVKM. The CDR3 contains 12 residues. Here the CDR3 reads CATRDRAYEQYF. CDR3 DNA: TGTGCCACCCGGGACAGGGCTTACGAGCAGTACTTC.

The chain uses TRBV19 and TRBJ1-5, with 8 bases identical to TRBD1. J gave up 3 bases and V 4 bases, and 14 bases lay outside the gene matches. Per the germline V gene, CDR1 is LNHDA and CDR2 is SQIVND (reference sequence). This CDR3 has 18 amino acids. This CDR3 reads CASSTHTRQGSANQPQHF. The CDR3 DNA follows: TGTGCCAGTAGTACCCATACGCGACAGGGGTCGGCCAATCAGCCCCAGCATTTT.

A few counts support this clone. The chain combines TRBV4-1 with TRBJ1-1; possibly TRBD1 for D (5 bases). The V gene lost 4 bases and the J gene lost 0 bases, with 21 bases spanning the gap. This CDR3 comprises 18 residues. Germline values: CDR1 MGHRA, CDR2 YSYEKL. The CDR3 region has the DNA TGCGCCAGCAGCCTATTCCAGGGAAGCCAGGATATGAACACTGAAGCTTTCTTT. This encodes CASSLFQGSQDMNTEAFF.

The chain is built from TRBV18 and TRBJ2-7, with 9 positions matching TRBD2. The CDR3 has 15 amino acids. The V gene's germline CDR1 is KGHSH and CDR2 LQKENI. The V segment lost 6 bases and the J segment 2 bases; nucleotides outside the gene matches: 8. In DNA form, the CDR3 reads TGTGCCAGCTCTCCCTCGACTAGCGGAGCCTACGAGCAGTACTTC. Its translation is CASSPSTSGAYEQYF.

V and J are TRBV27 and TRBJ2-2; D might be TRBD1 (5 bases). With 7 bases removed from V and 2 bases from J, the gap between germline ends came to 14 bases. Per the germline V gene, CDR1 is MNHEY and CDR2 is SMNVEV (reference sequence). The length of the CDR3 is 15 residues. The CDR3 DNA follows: TGTGCCAGCACATACGGTGGGGCCAACACCGGGGAGCTGTTTTTT. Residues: CASTYGGANTGELFF.

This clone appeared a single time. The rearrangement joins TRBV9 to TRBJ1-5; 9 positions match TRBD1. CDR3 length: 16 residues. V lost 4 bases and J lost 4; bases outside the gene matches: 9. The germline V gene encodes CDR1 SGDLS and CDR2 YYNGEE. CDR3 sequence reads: CASSPSGTGSNQPQHF. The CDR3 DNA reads TGTGCCAGCAGCCCCTCCGGGACAGGGAGTAATCAGCCCCAGCATTTT.

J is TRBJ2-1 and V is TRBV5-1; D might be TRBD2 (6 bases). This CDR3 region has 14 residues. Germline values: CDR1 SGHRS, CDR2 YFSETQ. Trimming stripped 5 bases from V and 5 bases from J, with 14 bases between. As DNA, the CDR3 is TGCGCCAGCAGGGTTTCTAGCGCCAACAATGAGCAGTTCTTC. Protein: CASRVSSANNEQFF.